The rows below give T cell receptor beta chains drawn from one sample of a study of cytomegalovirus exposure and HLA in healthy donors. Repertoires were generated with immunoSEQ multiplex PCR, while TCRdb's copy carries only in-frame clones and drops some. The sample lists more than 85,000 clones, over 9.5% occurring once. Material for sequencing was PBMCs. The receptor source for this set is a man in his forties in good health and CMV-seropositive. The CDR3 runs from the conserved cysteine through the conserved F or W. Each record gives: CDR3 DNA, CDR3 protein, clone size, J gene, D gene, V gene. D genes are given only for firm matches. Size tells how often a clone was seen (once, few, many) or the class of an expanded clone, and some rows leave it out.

CDR3 DNA: TGTGCCAGCAGCACAGGCGTTCAGCCCCAGCATTTT
CDR3 protein: CASSTGVQPQHF
clone size: .
J gene: TRBJ1-5
D gene: .
V gene: TRBV5-5

CDR3 DNA: TGTGCCCGCAGCACGGGACAGGGGCCGGGCGAGCAGTACTTC
CDR3 protein: CARSTGQGPGEQYF
clone size: .
J gene: TRBJ2-7
D gene: TRBD1
V gene: TRBV7-9

CDR3 DNA: TGTGCCAGTAGTATCGGCCAGGGGAACACCGGGGAGCTGTTTTTT
CDR3 protein: CASSIGQGNTGELFF
clone size: few
J gene: TRBJ2-2
D gene: .
V gene: TRBV19

CDR3 DNA: TGCGCCAGCCACAGGGATGAGAACACTGAAGCTTTCTTT
CDR3 protein: CASHRDENTEAFF
clone size: .
J gene: TRBJ1-1
D gene: .
V gene: TRBV10-2

CDR3 DNA: TGTGCCTGGAGTGTACGTTGGGGACAGGGGGTTTATGTCATGAATGAGCAGTTCTTC
CDR3 protein: CAWSVRWGQGVYVMNEQFF
clone size: .
J gene: TRBJ2-1
D gene: TRBD1
V gene: TRBV30

CDR3 DNA: TGTGCCAGCAGCTTCCGGGACGAGCAGTACTTC
CDR3 protein: CASSFRDEQYF
clone size: few
J gene: TRBJ2-7
D gene: .
V gene: TRBV7-9

CDR3 DNA: TGTGCCAGCAGCCTGGGAGGGACCCACGAGCAGTACTTC
CDR3 protein: CASSLGGTHEQYF
clone size: few
J gene: TRBJ2-7
D gene: TRBD2
V gene: TRBV2

CDR3 DNA: TGTGCTAGTCCTGTGAGGACAGGGCTGGAGGAGCAGTTCTTC
CDR3 protein: CASPVRTGLEEQFF
clone size: .
J gene: TRBJ2-1
D gene: TRBD1
V gene: TRBV12-5

CDR3 DNA: TGTGCCAGCAGTACCCAGAGCGGGAACCCTACCTACGAGCAGTACTTC
CDR3 protein: CASSTQSGNPTYEQYF
clone size: .
J gene: TRBJ2-7
D gene: TRBD2
V gene: TRBV27

CDR3 DNA: TGTGCCAGCAGAACGGGAGAGACCGAGCAGTACTTC
CDR3 protein: CASRTGETEQYF
clone size: few
J gene: TRBJ2-7
D gene: .
V gene: TRBV27

CDR3 DNA: TGCAGTGCTTTTCGACTGCAGGGCTACACCTTC
CDR3 protein: CSAFRLQGYTF
clone size: .
J gene: TRBJ1-2
D gene: .
V gene: TRBV20-1

CDR3 DNA: TGTGCCAGCAGCTTGGGGGGACAGGGGGCGCGTACTGAAGCTTTCTTT
CDR3 protein: CASSLGGQGARTEAFF
clone size: few
J gene: TRBJ1-1
D gene: TRBD1
V gene: TRBV7-9

CDR3 DNA: TGCGCCAGCAGCCAGGGACAGGGGGCGTTCGAGCAGTACTTC
CDR3 protein: CASSQGQGAFEQYF
clone size: few
J gene: TRBJ2-7
D gene: TRBD1
V gene: TRBV4-1

CDR3 DNA: TGTGCCAGCACTAGGGGGACTAGCGGGCACAATGAGCAGTTCTTC
CDR3 protein: CASTRGTSGHNEQFF
clone size: .
J gene: TRBJ2-1
D gene: TRBD2
V gene: TRBV27

CDR3 DNA: TGTGCCAGCAGTTCCATCCTAAGACTAGCGGGAGTGTACGAGCAGTACTTC
CDR3 protein: CASSSILRLAGVYEQYF
clone size: few
J gene: TRBJ2-7
D gene: TRBD2
V gene: TRBV27

CDR3 DNA: TGTGCCAGCAGTTCCGGACAGGGATCATGGGAGACCCAGTACTTC
CDR3 protein: CASSSGQGSWETQYF
clone size: .
J gene: TRBJ2-5
D gene: TRBD1
V gene: TRBV6-5

CDR3 DNA: TGTGCCAGCAGCATTCAGCCGGGAAATCCGAATGAGCAGTTCTTC
CDR3 protein: CASSIQPGNPNEQFF
clone size: few
J gene: TRBJ2-1
D gene: .
V gene: TRBV7-2

CDR3 DNA: TGTGCCAGCAGTGAAGCAGGGGGGACTAGCTACGAGCAGTACTTC
CDR3 protein: CASSEAGGTSYEQYF
clone size: few
J gene: TRBJ2-7
D gene: TRBD2
V gene: TRBV6-1

CDR3 DNA: TGTGCAAGCAGTTACGGTCCAAGCGGGGGGCTCGGGGAAGCTTTCTTT
CDR3 protein: CASSYGPSGGLGEAFF
clone size: .
J gene: TRBJ1-1
D gene: .
V gene: TRBV6-5

CDR3 DNA: TGTGCCAGCAGCTGGGGACAGGGCGAAGGCGAGCAGTACTTC
CDR3 protein: CASSWGQGEGEQYF
clone size: .
J gene: TRBJ2-7
D gene: TRBD1
V gene: TRBV5-4

CDR3 DNA: TGTGCCAGTCCCCCGCCGGGTGGCGGGTGGACCTACAATGAGCAGTTCTTC
CDR3 protein: CASPPPGGGWTYNEQFF
clone size: .
J gene: TRBJ2-1
D gene: .
V gene: TRBV19

CDR3 DNA: TGTGCTAGTGGGCCAGGGTCCCACGAGCAGTACTTC
CDR3 protein: CASGPGSHEQYF
clone size: few
J gene: TRBJ2-7
D gene: .
V gene: TRBV12-5

CDR3 DNA: TGTGCCTGCACCGGGACAGAAAAACTGTTTTTT
CDR3 protein: CACTGTEKLFF
clone size: .
J gene: TRBJ1-4
D gene: .
V gene: TRBV30

CDR3 DNA: TGTGCCAGCAGCGCGGGATCAACCACCGGGGAGCTGTTTTTT
CDR3 protein: CASSAGSTTGELFF
clone size: .
J gene: TRBJ2-2
D gene: .
V gene: TRBV28

CDR3 DNA: TGTGCCAGCTCACCACTGGTTCAGGGTGATGAAAAACTGTTTTTT
CDR3 protein: CASSPLVQGDEKLFF
clone size: few
J gene: TRBJ1-4
D gene: .
V gene: TRBV18

CDR3 DNA: TGCGCCAGCAGCCCCTATCTAGCGGGAGGAGGGAAGACCCAGTACTTC
CDR3 protein: CASSPYLAGGGKTQYF
clone size: .
J gene: TRBJ2-5
D gene: TRBD2
V gene: TRBV4-1

CDR3 DNA: TGTGCCAGCAGCGTGGGGGGACTTTCCGAGCAGTACTTC
CDR3 protein: CASSVGGLSEQYF
clone size: few
J gene: TRBJ2-7
D gene: .
V gene: TRBV9

CDR3 DNA: TGTGCCTGGAGTGTAACATTTGGCTACACCTTC
CDR3 protein: CAWSVTFGYTF
clone size: .
J gene: TRBJ1-2
D gene: .
V gene: TRBV30

CDR3 DNA: TGTGCCAGCAGCGCGCCGGGACTCTTAGCCAAAAACATTCAGTACTTC
CDR3 protein: CASSAPGLLAKNIQYF
clone size: .
J gene: TRBJ2-4
D gene: .
V gene: TRBV5-4

CDR3 DNA: TGTGCCAGCAGCTTGGAAGGACTAGCGGGAGTAAATGAGCAGTTCTTC
CDR3 protein: CASSLEGLAGVNEQFF
clone size: .
J gene: TRBJ2-1
D gene: TRBD2
V gene: TRBV5-6

CDR3 DNA: TGTGCCACCAGGGGTCAGGCCGAAGCTTTCTTT
CDR3 protein: CATRGQAEAFF
clone size: few
J gene: TRBJ1-1
D gene: .
V gene: TRBV15

CDR3 DNA: TGTGCCAGCAGTTACATGTCTAGCGCCTACAATGAGCAGTTCTTC
CDR3 protein: CASSYMSSAYNEQFF
clone size: few
J gene: TRBJ2-1
D gene: .
V gene: TRBV6-5

CDR3 DNA: TGTGCCAGCGTCTATCAGGGCCCCCAGCATTTT
CDR3 protein: CASVYQGPQHF
clone size: .
J gene: TRBJ1-5
D gene: .
V gene: TRBV6-1

CDR3 DNA: TGCGCCAGCAGGCTAGAAGGAGTCTACAATGAGCAGTTCTTC
CDR3 protein: CASRLEGVYNEQFF
clone size: .
J gene: TRBJ2-1
D gene: .
V gene: TRBV5-1

CDR3 DNA: TGTGCCAGCAGTTATGCCGCAGGGGGCAAGGAGACCCAGTACTTC
CDR3 protein: CASSYAAGGKETQYF
clone size: few
J gene: TRBJ2-5
D gene: TRBD1
V gene: TRBV6-5

CDR3 DNA: TGTGCCAGCAGCTTGGGATTGGACAGTCAAGAGACCCAGTACTTC
CDR3 protein: CASSLGLDSQETQYF
clone size: few
J gene: TRBJ2-5
D gene: .
V gene: TRBV5-8

CDR3 DNA: TGTGCCAGCAGTCCTAGCGGGAGCTCCTACAATGAGCAGTTCTTC
CDR3 protein: CASSPSGSSYNEQFF
clone size: .
J gene: TRBJ2-1
D gene: TRBD2
V gene: TRBV6-5

CDR3 DNA: TGTGCCAGCAGCCTGAACAGGGACTCCTACGAGCAGTACTTC
CDR3 protein: CASSLNRDSYEQYF
clone size: few
J gene: TRBJ2-7
D gene: .
V gene: TRBV7-2

CDR3 DNA: TGTGCCAGCGGGAGGCAGGTTAACACTGAAGCTTTCTTT
CDR3 protein: CASGRQVNTEAFF
clone size: .
J gene: TRBJ1-1
D gene: .
V gene: TRBV2

CDR3 DNA: TGTGCCAGCAGTCAGACTAGCGGAGCCTACAATGAGCAGTTCTTC
CDR3 protein: CASSQTSGAYNEQFF
clone size: many
J gene: TRBJ2-1
D gene: TRBD2
V gene: TRBV7-3

CDR3 DNA: TGTGCCAGAGGGGTCGCCGGGGAGCTGTTTTTT
CDR3 protein: CARGVAGELFF
clone size: few
J gene: TRBJ2-2
D gene: .
V gene: TRBV2

CDR3 DNA: TGTGCCAGCAGCCCAGTAAATCGGGAGGGAAACATTCAGTACTTC
CDR3 protein: CASSPVNREGNIQYF
clone size: .
J gene: TRBJ2-4
D gene: TRBD2
V gene: TRBV9

CDR3 DNA: TGTGCCAGCAGCTTGCCGACTAGCGGGATCTACGAGCAGTACTTC
CDR3 protein: CASSLPTSGIYEQYF
clone size: .
J gene: TRBJ2-7
D gene: TRBD2
V gene: TRBV5-5

CDR3 DNA: TGTGCCAGCAGTTTTCGGTTCTTAAATGAAAAACTGTTTTTT
CDR3 protein: CASSFRFLNEKLFF
clone size: .
J gene: TRBJ1-4
D gene: .
V gene: TRBV28

CDR3 DNA: TGTGCCAGCAGCTTTTGGACAGAAGAGACCCAGTACTTC
CDR3 protein: CASSFWTEETQYF
clone size: .
J gene: TRBJ2-5
D gene: .
V gene: TRBV5-6

CDR3 DNA: TGTGCCAGCAGTCCATCCATGTTAGTCGTCTATAGCAATCAGCCCCAGCATTTT
CDR3 protein: CASSPSMLVVYSNQPQHF
clone size: .
J gene: TRBJ1-5
D gene: .
V gene: TRBV28

CDR3 DNA: TGTGCCAGTAGTAGACAGGGTTTCGAGCAGTACTTC
CDR3 protein: CASSRQGFEQYF
clone size: .
J gene: TRBJ2-7
D gene: TRBD1
V gene: TRBV19

CDR3 DNA: TGCGCCAGTGGGACAGTCTATGGCTACACCTTC
CDR3 protein: CASGTVYGYTF
clone size: few
J gene: TRBJ1-2
D gene: TRBD1
V gene: TRBV5-1